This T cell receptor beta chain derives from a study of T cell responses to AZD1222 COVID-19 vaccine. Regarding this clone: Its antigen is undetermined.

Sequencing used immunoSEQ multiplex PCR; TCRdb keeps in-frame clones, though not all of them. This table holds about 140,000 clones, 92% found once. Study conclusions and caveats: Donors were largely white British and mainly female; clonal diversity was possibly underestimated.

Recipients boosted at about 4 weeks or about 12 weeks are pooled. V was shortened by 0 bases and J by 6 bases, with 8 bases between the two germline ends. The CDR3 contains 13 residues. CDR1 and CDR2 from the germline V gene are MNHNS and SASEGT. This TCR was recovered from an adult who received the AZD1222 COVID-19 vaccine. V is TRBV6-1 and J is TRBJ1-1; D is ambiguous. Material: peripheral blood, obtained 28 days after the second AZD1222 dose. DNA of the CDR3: TGTGCCAGCAGTGAAGCATGGAGCCCTGAAGCTTTCTTT. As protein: CASSEAWSPEAFF.